Following are 20 T cell receptor beta chains from one sample sequenced in a study of vaccination effects on CD4 cells after COVID-19. After expansion with viral peptide pools in the ViraFEST assay, antigen-specific CD4+ T cells were sequenced. Cultured cells yielded isolated CD4+ T cells after around 9 days. Convalescent patients had PCR-confirmed SARS-CoV-2 infection between March and December 2020. These receptors' targets are unknown. Some clones are missing from TCRdb's copy, which holds only in-frame ones; the method was immunoSEQ multiplex PCR. The table has more than 20,000 clones, 75% to 85% seen once. The source material was CD4+ T cells from PBMCs cultured with a peptide pool, sampled before COVID-19 vaccination. These receptors were collected from a human donor who had a prior SARS-CoV-2 infection.

The chain is built from TRBV28 and TRBJ2-7; 7 nucleotides align to TRBD2. The CDR3 contains 15 residues. Germline CDR1 reads MDHEN; CDR2 reads SYDVKM. V gave up 7 bases and J gave up 2 bases; unmatched junction bases: 11. The CDR3 spells CASNYRDYTTYEQYF. DNA of the CDR3: TGTGCCAGCAACTACCGGGACTATACGACCTACGAGCAGTACTTC.

This clone is a singleton in its sample. V usage is TRBV7-2 and J usage is TRBJ2-1; 8 positions match TRBD2. V was clipped by 4 bases and J by 3 bases; unmatched bases: 5. This CDR3 is 15 amino acids long. CDR1 and CDR2 (germline): SGHTA, FQGNSA. CDR3 DNA: TGTGCCAGCAGCTCACTAGCGGAAATCTACAATGAGCAGTTCTTC. The encoded protein is CASSSLAEIYNEQFF.

The chain uses TRBV19 and TRBJ1-5, with a weak D call TRBD1 (6 bases). V dropped 7 bases and J dropped 0 bases, with 16 bases sitting between them. Germline CDR1 is LNHDA and CDR2 is SQIVND (reference sequence). The CDR3 runs 16 residues. DNA for the CDR3: TGTGCCAGTACCCTAGACAGGAGCTATAGCAATCAGCCCCAGCATTTT. It codes for CASTLDRSYSNQPQHF.

This clone turned up a few times. The chain recombines TRBV24-1 with TRBJ1-2; no reliable D call. Per germline, CDR1 KGHDR and CDR2 SFDVKD. The germline V and J ends were trimmed by 0 bases and 7 bases, with 8 bases remaining between them. This CDR3 comprises 13 residues. The CDR3 region is CATSDLKGLGYTF. CDR3 sequence (DNA): TGTGCCACCAGTGATTTGAAGGGTCTTGGCTACACCTTC.

The CDR3 is CASSVAVGHLNYGYTF. CDR3 bases: TGTGCCAGCAGCGTAGCTGTGGGTCACCTAAACTATGGCTACACCTTC. This rearrangement joins TRBV9 to TRBJ1-2; D not certain. Per the germline V gene, CDR1 is SGDLS and CDR2 is YYNGEE. The CDR3 length is 16 residues. Trimming pared 0 bases from V and 2 bases from J, leaving 14 bases between.

Only one count was recorded for this clone. This chain links TRBV18 with TRBJ2-7; D is unclear. Germline-derived CDR1 and CDR2 are KGHSH and LQKENI. Trimming took 0 bases from V and 4 from J, leaving 7 bases between them. The CDR3 has 13 residues. CDR3 bases: TGTGCCAGCTCACCACCCTCGGGTTACGAGCAGTACTTC. It is translated as CASSPPSGYEQYF.

The J gene is TRBJ2-7, the V gene TRBV6-5; D may be TRBD1 or TRBD2 (7 bases each). V was pared by 0 bases and J by 2 bases, with 14 bases between. Germline loops: CDR1 MNHEY, CDR2 SVGAGI. CDR3 length equals 16 residues. This chain's CDR3 is CASSYSGGGKTYEQYF. The CDR3 DNA follows: TGTGCCAGCAGTTACTCGGGAGGGGGCAAGACCTACGAGCAGTACTTC.

The sample holds a few counts of this clone. The chain carries TRBV4-3 and TRBJ2-1, with a weak D call TRBD1 (7 bases). Germline CDR1 LGHNA, CDR2 YSLEER. The ends were cut back, 0 bases at V and 12 bases at J, with 18 bases in the middle. The CDR3 is 15 residues long. Here the CDR3 DNA reads TGCGCCAGCAGCCAAGATGACCAGGGGGGAATTGGGCAGTTCTTC. As protein: CASSQDDQGGIGQFF.

This clone was recorded a few times. This chain links TRBV18 with TRBJ1-6, with D unclear. Trimming removed 2 bases at V and 6 bases at J, with 11 bases between. Germline CDR1 KGHSH, CDR2 LQKENI. There are 15 residues in the CDR3. CDR3 region: CASSPILAGNSPLHF. CDR3 coding DNA: TGTGCCAGCTCACCAATTTTGGCTGGTAATTCACCCCTCCACTTT.

The table lists this clone with a count of one. The genes are TRBV2 and TRBJ2-3, with unresolved D. Trimming pared 7 bases from V and 5 bases from J, leaving 7 bases between. Germline CDR1 SNHLY, CDR2 FYNNEI. CDR3 length: 11 amino acids. The CDR3 sequence is CASKMEDTQYF. The DNA of the CDR3 is TGTGCCAGCAAGATGGAAGATACGCAGTATTTT.

The V gene is TRBV10-3, the J gene TRBJ1-6; D not resolved. CDR1 ENHRY and CDR2 SYGVKD come from the germline V gene. Trimming removed 6 bases at V and 7 bases at J, with 10 bases between. The CDR3 spans 13 residues. For the CDR3, the DNA is TGTGCCATCAGGGTCGATGAGAATTCACCCCTCCACTTT. Its protein product is CAIRVDENSPLHF.

This clone was observed a handful of times. The chain uses TRBV19 and TRBJ2-2, with 11 bases that match TRBD1. This CDR3 has 15 residues. Germline-derived CDR1 and CDR2 are LNHDA and SQIVND (reference sequence). The J segment lost 5 bases and the V segment lost 7 bases, leaving 6 bases of the junction unmatched. As DNA, the CDR3 is TGTGCCAGTACTACCGGGACAGGGGGAACCGGGGAGCTGTTTTTT. Amino acid sequence: CASTTGTGGTGELFF.

The chain joins TRBV7-3 to TRBJ2-7; possible D gene TRBD1, 6 bases. This CDR3 has 14 residues. V lost 2 bases to trimming and J lost 5 bases, with 13 bases between them. CDR1 is SGHTA and CDR2 is FQGTGA in the germline V gene. CDR3 nucleotides: TGTGCCAGCAGCTTAGGGGGCTCCTTGGACGAGCAGTACTTC. It encodes CASSLGGSLDEQYF.

This clone was seen just once. The V and J genes are TRBV18 and TRBJ2-1; TRBD2 is a possible D gene (6 bases). This CDR3 contains 16 residues. CDR1 and CDR2 from the germline V gene are KGHSH and LQKENI. The germline V and J ends were trimmed by 0 bases and 11 bases, with 20 bases remaining between them. The CDR3 protein is CASSPPMRGADLQQFF. The CDR3 DNA reads as TGTGCCAGCTCACCACCGATGCGGGGCGCCGATCTCCAGCAGTTCTTC.

This clone was seen just once. This chain links TRBV7-8 with TRBJ2-7, with 11 bases matching TRBD1. Germline V gene lookup returns CDR1 SGHVS and CDR2 FQNEAQ. The CDR3 has 17 amino acids. With 3 bases clipped from V and 0 bases from J, the junction kept 7 bases outside the gene matches. The CDR3 nucleotides are TGTGCCAGCAGCTTCCCATCGGACAGGGGGCCCTCCTACGAGCAGTACTTC. Protein product: CASSFPSDRGPSYEQYF.

The J gene is TRBJ2-5, the V gene TRBV18; 8 bases are a match to TRBD2. CDR3 length: 13 residues. J lost 4 bases, V lost 5 bases, and 3 bases had no gene match. The germline gives CDR1 KGHSH, CDR2 LQKENI. As DNA, the CDR3 is TGTGCCAGCTCAGCGGGGGGCTCAGAGACCCAGTACTTC. Translated, it gives CASSAGGSETQYF.

This chain's CDR3 is CASSPQQGVEAFF. The DNA for the CDR3 is TGTGCCAGCTCACCACAACAGGGGGTTGAAGCTTTCTTT. The genes are TRBV18 and TRBJ1-1; 8 bases line up with TRBD1. This CDR3 comprises 13 residues. Germline V gene sequence: CDR1 KGHSH, CDR2 LQKENI. V was clipped by 1 base and J by 7 bases; unmatched bases: 2.

The chain recombines TRBV6-1 with TRBJ2-3; D is uncertain. CDR1 is MNHNS and CDR2 is SASEGT in the germline V gene. The CDR3 spans 13 residues. Trimming cost V 2 bases and J 10 bases, with 13 bases left between them. CDR3 in amino acids: CASSESFGRSQYF. In DNA, the CDR3 is TGTGCCAGCAGTGAATCATTCGGACGTTCGCAGTATTTT.

V usage is TRBV10-3 and J usage is TRBJ2-2, with 8 positions matching TRBD1. The CDR3 sequence is 17 residues long. The V gene end was trimmed by 10 bases and the J gene end by 4 bases; junction bases not matched to a gene: 17. Germline CDR1 is ENHRY and CDR2 is SYGVKD. CDR3 region: CATARQGPNLGTGELFF. The CDR3 bases are TGTGCCACCGCTCGACAGGGGCCAAACCTGGGCACCGGGGAGCTGTTTTTT.

This clone was seen more than once but under ten times. The J gene is TRBJ2-2, the V gene TRBV19; 10 bases agree with TRBD1. The CDR3 has 15 residues. V gave up 7 bases and J gave up 4 bases; unmatched junction bases: 6. CDR1 is LNHDA and CDR2 is SQIVND in the germline V gene (reference sequence). CDR3 coding DNA: TGTGCCAGTACCACCGGGACAGGGGTCACCGGGGAGCTGTTTTTT. Amino acids: CASTTGTGVTGELFF.